This record covers a single TCR beta chain. The repertoire was sequenced with immunoSEQ multiplex PCR; TCRdb's copy has only in-frame clones and lacks some. The table records 200,000 to 250,000 clones, around 85% of them present only once. The data are from a study of blood T cell repertoires in COVID-19. Study-wide context: Researchers got acute and convalescent COVID-19 samples from the United States, Italy and Spain. Nucleic acid was either cDNA or gDNA, and it came from T cells, B-cell-depleted T cells, or PBMCs.

This CDR3 has 14 residues. The germline V gene has CDR1 MNHEY and CDR2 SVGAGI. V lost 8 bases and J lost 6; bases outside the gene matches: 10. Researchers sorted participants into cohorts using their self-reported clinical history. The receptor comes from a woman in her fifties or sixties in a cohort exposed to, infected with or recovered from COVID-19 (not recorded which). Sequencing used PBMCs or T cells enriched from blood (not recorded which). The chain employs TRBV6-5 and TRBJ1-2, with 9 bases that match TRBD1. The CDR3 DNA reads as TGTGCCAGCGCCGCCGGGACAGGGTTCAATGGCTACACCTTC. This gives the protein CASAAGTGFNGYTF.